These T cell receptor beta chains were read from a single sample in a study of shared clonotypes between healthy human individuals. Produced via immunoSEQ multiplex PCR; TCRdb's table is partial and in-frame only. The sample records over a million clones, 75% to 80% being singletons. The sequenced sample was memory CD4+ T cells from PBMCs. These receptors were collected from a man in his late teens or twenties in good health. Some clones in this sample may be carry-over from other donors' samples. Each CDR3 is given with its conserved first and last residue. A D gene is named only where the DNA matches it firmly. Rows may omit the clone size; those that give it use once, few, many or a size class.

abundance	v_gene	j_gene	d_gene	CDR3nt	CDR3aa
NA	TRBV18	TRBJ1-1	NA	TGTGCCAGCTCACCAGGACAGTTAAATGAAGCTTTCTTT	CASSPGQLNEAFF
NA	TRBV11-1	TRBJ2-3	NA	TGTGCCAGCAGCCGCTACGCGGATACGCAGTATTTT	CASSRYADTQYF
NA	TRBV28	TRBJ1-2	NA	TGTGCCAGCAGTTTTTCCCGAGACAGCAACTATGGCTACACCTTC	CASSFSRDSNYGYTF
few	TRBV2	TRBJ2-5	NA	TGTGCCAGCAGTGAACGGTGGTCGTCGTCTCCCTACTTC	CASSERWSSSPYF
many	TRBV4-1	TRBJ2-1	TRBD2	TGCGCCAGCAGGTCTGGGCTAGCGGGAGGCAATGAGCAGTTCTTC	CASRSGLAGGNEQFF
NA	TRBV7-2	TRBJ2-7	TRBD2	TGTGCTATAACGGCTAGCGGTGTTGGAAACGAGCAGTACTTC	CAITASGVGNEQYF
NA	TRBV19	TRBJ1-2	NA	TGTGCCAGTAGTCCAGGGACTAGGGACGCTGGCTACACCTTC	CASSPGTRDAGYTF
NA	TRBV7-2	TRBJ1-6	NA	TGTGCCAGCAGCTCGGGGCAGGGAAGGGAGACCCTCCACTTT	CASSSGQGRETLHF
NA	TRBV7-2	TRBJ1-5	NA	TGTGCCAGCAGCTTAGATTCGGGGGATCAGCCCCAGCATTTT	CASSLDSGDQPQHF
NA	TRBV12-5	TRBJ2-2	NA	TGTGCTAGTGGCCGGGATACCGGGGAGCTGTTTTTT	CASGRDTGELFF
NA	TRBV5-1	TRBJ1-4	TRBD1	TGCGCCAGCAGCTTACGACACGCCGGGACAGGGGGCCGGCGAACTAATGAAAAACTGTTTTTT	CASSLRHAGTGGRRTNEKLFF
NA	TRBV5-4	TRBJ2-1	TRBD1	TGTGCCAGCAGCGTGCGACAGGGTATGGACAATGAGCAGTTCTTC	CASSVRQGMDNEQFF
NA	TRBV30	TRBJ1-5	NA	TGTGCCTGGAGTAATGGGCGCAATCAGCCCCAGCATTTT	CAWSNGRNQPQHF
NA	TRBV4-1	TRBJ1-2	NA	TGCGCCAGCAGCCAAGATGTAGGGGGCTACACCTTC	CASSQDVGGYTF
NA	TRBV5-8	TRBJ1-5	NA	TGTGCCAGCAGCTTCCGTGTTAGCAATCAGCCCCAGCATTTT	CASSFRVSNQPQHF
NA	TRBV5-5	TRBJ2-6	NA	TGTGCCAGCAGATTCGGACCGGTGGGGGCCAACGTCCTGACTTTC	CASRFGPVGANVLTF
NA	TRBV20-1	TRBJ1-2	NA	TGCAGTGCTAGAGAGTCTGGTGGCTACACCTTC	CSARESGGYTF
NA	TRBV7-3	TRBJ2-3	TRBD2	TGTGCCAGCAGCTCGGGACTAGCGGGAGTCATTGGTACGCAGTATTTT	CASSSGLAGVIGTQYF
NA	TRBV5-4	TRBJ2-2	NA	TGTGCCAGCAGCCGGGACCATCACGGCACCGGGGAGCTGTTTTTT	CASSRDHHGTGELFF
NA	TRBV5-1	TRBJ1-5	NA	TGCGCCAGCAGCTTGTCTGGATACGGAGGTCAGCCCCAGCATTTT	CASSLSGYGGQPQHF
many	TRBV6-5	TRBJ1-2	NA	TGTGCCAGCAGTTACTCGCGGGGTAACTATGGCTACACCTTC	CASSYSRGNYGYTF
NA	TRBV7-9	TRBJ1-1	NA	TGTGCCAGCAGCTTAGTAGAGGGAAAAGCTTTCTTT	CASSLVEGKAFF
NA	TRBV10-3	TRBJ2-1	NA	TGTGCCATCCGCGACTCCTACAATGAGCAGTTCTTC	CAIRDSYNEQFF
few	TRBV7-3	TRBJ2-1	NA	TGTGCCAGCAGCCCCCAGGGAGCTTACAATGAGCAGTTCTTC	CASSPQGAYNEQFF
NA	TRBV30	TRBJ1-1	NA	TGTGCCTGGAGTGTCCTGGGGGCCCAACACGCTGAAGCTTTCTTT	CAWSVLGAQHAEAFF
NA	TRBV7-3	TRBJ2-2	NA	TGTGCCAGCAGCTTAGGTTTAGGTGTCACCGGGGAGCTGTTTTTT	CASSLGLGVTGELFF
NA	TRBV9	TRBJ1-1	NA	TGTGCCAGCAGCGTAGTGCCCGGTCTTAGCACTGAAGCTTTCTTT	CASSVVPGLSTEAFF
NA	TRBV9	TRBJ2-1	NA	TGTGCCAGCAGCCTAGGTGGGGCGCAAAATGAGCAGTTCTTC	CASSLGGAQNEQFF
NA	TRBV7-3	TRBJ2-3	NA	TGTGCCAGCAGCTTCTTCGGACCCCAGCTGTTGGGGAGTAGCACAGATACGCAGTATTTT	CASSFFGPQLLGSSTDTQYF
NA	TRBV7-2	TRBJ2-7	TRBD1	TGTGCCAGCAGCGCGACAGGGTGGGTTTACGAGCAGTACTTC	CASSATGWVYEQYF
NA	TRBV11-2	TRBJ2-3	TRBD2	TGTGCCAGCAGCTTAGGACTAGCGGGAGCAGAAGATACGCAGTATTTT	CASSLGLAGAEDTQYF
NA	TRBV6-4	TRBJ1-2	NA	TGTGCCAGCAGTGACACGCCCTATGGCTACACCTTC	CASSDTPYGYTF
NA	TRBV7-2	TRBJ2-1	TRBD1	TGTGCCAGCAGCTTAGGACAGGGACGAAATGAGCAGTTCTTC	CASSLGQGRNEQFF
NA	TRBV27	TRBJ2-1	NA	TGTGCCAGCAGTCCGACCCGACAGCTAAGCTCCTACAATGAGCAGTTCTTC	CASSPTRQLSSYNEQFF
NA	TRBV2	TRBJ2-7	NA	TGTGCCAGCAGTGATCGCCTCCCCTTTCGGGCCCTGGATTACGAGCAGTACTTC	CASSDRLPFRALDYEQYF
NA	TRBV7-9	TRBJ2-2	TRBD2	TGTGCCGGGAGGGGCAGCCTGAACACCGGGGAGCTGTTTTTT	CAGRGSLNTGELFF
NA	TRBV5-6	TRBJ1-6	TRBD1	TGTGCCAGCAGGTCCCGGACAGGGAATGGTCCCCTCCACTTT	CASRSRTGNGPLHF
NA	TRBV18	TRBJ2-5	NA	TGTGCCAGCTCACCTTACCGGGACACAGAGACCCAGTACTTC	CASSPYRDTETQYF
NA	TRBV7-3	TRBJ2-6	NA	TGTGCCAGCAGCTTGGGTGTTCACTCTGGGGCCAACGTCCTGACTTTC	CASSLGVHSGANVLTF
NA	TRBV7-8	TRBJ1-5	TRBD1	TGTGCCAGCAGCGTTGACAGGGGGCGAGTTCAGCCCCAGCATTTT	CASSVDRGRVQPQHF
NA	TRBV28	TRBJ1-5	TRBD1	TGTGCCAGCATCCAGGGACAGGGTGCGCATCAGCCCCAGCATTTT	CASIQGQGAHQPQHF